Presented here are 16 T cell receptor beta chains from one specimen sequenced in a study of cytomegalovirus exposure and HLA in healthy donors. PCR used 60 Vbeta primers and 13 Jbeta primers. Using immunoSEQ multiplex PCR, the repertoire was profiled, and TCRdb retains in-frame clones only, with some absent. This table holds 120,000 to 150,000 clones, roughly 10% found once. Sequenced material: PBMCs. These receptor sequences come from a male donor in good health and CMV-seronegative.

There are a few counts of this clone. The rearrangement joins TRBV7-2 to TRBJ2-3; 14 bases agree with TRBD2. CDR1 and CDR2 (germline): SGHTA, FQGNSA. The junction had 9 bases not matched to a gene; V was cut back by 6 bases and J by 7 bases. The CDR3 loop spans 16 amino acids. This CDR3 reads CASSPPGLAGVNTQYF. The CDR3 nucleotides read TGTGCCAGCAGTCCGCCGGGACTAGCGGGAGTAAATACGCAGTATTTT.

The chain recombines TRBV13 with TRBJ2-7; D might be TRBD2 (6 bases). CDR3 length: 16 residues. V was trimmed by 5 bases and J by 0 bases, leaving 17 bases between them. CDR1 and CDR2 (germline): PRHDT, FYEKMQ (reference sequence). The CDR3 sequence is CASSQQRAGGSYEQYF. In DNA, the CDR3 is TGTGCCAGCAGCCAGCAAAGGGCCGGGGGCTCCTACGAGCAGTACTTC.

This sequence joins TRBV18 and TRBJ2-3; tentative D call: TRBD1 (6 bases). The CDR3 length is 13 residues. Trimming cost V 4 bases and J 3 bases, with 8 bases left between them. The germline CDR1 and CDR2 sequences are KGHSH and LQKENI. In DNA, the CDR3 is TGTGCCAGCTCACTTACAGGGACAGATACGCAGTATTTT. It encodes CASSLTGTDTQYF.

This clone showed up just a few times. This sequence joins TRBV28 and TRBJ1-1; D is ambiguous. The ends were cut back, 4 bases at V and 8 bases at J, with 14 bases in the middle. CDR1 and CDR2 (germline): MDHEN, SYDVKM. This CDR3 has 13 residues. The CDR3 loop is CASSSPPGIEAFF. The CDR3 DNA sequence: TGTGCCAGCAGTTCCCCCCCGGGGATAGAAGCTTTCTTT. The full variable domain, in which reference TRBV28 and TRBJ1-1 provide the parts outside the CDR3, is DVKVTQSSRYLVKRTGEKVFLECVQDMDHENMFWYRQDPGLGLRLIYFSYDVKMKEKGDIPEGYSVSREKKERFSLILESASTNQTSMYLCASSSPPGIEAFFGQGTRLTVV.

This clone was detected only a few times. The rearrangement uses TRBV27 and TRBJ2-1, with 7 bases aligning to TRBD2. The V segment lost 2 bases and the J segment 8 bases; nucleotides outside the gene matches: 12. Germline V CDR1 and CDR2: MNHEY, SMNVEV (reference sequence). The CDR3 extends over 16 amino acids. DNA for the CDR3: TGTGCCAGCAGTTTAACTGCGGGGAGGGCCCCCCATGAGCAGTTCTTC. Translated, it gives CASSLTAGRAPHEQFF.

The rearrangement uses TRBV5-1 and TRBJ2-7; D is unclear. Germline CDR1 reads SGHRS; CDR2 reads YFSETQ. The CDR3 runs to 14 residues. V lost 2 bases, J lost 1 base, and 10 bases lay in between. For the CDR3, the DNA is TGCGCCAGCAGCTTTGAGGATCCATCCTACGAGCAGTACTTC. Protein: CASSFEDPSYEQYF.

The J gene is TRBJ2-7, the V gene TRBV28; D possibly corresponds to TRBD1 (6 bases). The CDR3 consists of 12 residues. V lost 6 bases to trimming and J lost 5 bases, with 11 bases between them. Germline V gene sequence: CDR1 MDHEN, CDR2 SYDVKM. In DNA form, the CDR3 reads TGTGCCAGCAGAGAACAGGGCCACGAGCAGTACTTC. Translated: CASREQGHEQYF.

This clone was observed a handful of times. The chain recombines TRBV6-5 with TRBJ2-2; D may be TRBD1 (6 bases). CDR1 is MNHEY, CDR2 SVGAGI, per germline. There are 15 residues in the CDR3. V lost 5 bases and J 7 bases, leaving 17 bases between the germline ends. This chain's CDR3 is CASSKQGASIGELFF. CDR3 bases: TGTGCCAGCAGTAAACAGGGCGCGTCAATCGGGGAGCTGTTTTTT.

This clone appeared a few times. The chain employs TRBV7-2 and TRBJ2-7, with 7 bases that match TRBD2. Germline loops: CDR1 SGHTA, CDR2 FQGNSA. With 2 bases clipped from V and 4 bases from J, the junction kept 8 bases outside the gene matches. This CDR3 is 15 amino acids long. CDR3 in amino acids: CASSLRGGRVYEQYF. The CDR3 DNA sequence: TGTGCCAGCAGCTTACGGGGAGGGAGGGTTTACGAGCAGTACTTC.

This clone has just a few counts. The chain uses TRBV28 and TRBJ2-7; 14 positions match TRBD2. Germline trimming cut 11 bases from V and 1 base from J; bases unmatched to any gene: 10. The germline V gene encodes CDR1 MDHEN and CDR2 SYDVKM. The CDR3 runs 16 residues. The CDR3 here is CASSGTSGSISYEQYF. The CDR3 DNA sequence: TGTGCCTCTTCGGGGACTAGCGGGAGTATTTCCTACGAGCAGTACTTC. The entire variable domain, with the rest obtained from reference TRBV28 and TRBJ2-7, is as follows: DVKVTQSSRYLVKRTGEKVFLECVQDMDHENMFWYRQDPGLGLRLIYFSYDVKMKEKGDIPEGYSVSREKKERFSLILESASTNQTSMYLCASSGTSGSISYEQYFGPGTRLTVT.

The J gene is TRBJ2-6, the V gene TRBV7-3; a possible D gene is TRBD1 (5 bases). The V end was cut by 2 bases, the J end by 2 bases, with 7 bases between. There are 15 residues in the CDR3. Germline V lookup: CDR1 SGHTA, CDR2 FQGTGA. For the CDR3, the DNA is TGTGCCAGCAGCTTACAGGGTGCTGGGGCCAACGTCCTGACTTTC. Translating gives CASSLQGAGANVLTF.

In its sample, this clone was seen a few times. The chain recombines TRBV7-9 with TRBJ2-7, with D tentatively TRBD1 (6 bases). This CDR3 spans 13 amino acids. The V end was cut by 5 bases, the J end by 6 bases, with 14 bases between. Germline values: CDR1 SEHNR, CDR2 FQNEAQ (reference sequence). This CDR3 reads CASSTQDSSEQYF. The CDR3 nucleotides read TGTGCCAGCAGCACCCAGGACAGTAGCGAGCAGTACTTC.

The chain's CDR3 is CASSLGDFYEQYF. As DNA, the CDR3 is TGTGCCAGCAGTTTGGGGGACTTCTACGAGCAGTACTTC. This chain uses TRBV28 with TRBJ2-7; D may be TRBD2 (6 bases). The V end was cut by 3 bases, the J end by 3 bases, with 9 bases between. Germline V gene data show CDR1 as MDHEN and CDR2 as SYDVKM. The CDR3 totals 13 residues.

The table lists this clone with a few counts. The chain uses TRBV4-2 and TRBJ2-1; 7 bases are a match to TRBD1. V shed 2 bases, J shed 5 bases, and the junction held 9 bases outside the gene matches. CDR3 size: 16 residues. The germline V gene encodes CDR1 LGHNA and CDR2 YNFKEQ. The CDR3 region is CASSQLVVGGNNEQFF. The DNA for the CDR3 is TGTGCCAGCAGCCAACTGGTGGTAGGGGGCAACAATGAGCAGTTCTTC.

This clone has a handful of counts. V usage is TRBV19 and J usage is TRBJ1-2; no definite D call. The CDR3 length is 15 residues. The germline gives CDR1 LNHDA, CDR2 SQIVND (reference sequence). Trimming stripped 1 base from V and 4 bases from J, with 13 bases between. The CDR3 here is CASSIGTTESYGYTF. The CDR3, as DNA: TGTGCCAGTAGTATAGGCACGACTGAGAGCTATGGCTACACCTTC.

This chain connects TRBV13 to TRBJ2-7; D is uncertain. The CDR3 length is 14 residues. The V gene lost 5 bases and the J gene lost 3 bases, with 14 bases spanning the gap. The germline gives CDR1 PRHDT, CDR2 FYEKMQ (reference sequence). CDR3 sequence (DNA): TGTGCCAGCAGCCGTTCCTATCTCGGCTACGAGCAGTACTTC. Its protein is CASSRSYLGYEQYF.